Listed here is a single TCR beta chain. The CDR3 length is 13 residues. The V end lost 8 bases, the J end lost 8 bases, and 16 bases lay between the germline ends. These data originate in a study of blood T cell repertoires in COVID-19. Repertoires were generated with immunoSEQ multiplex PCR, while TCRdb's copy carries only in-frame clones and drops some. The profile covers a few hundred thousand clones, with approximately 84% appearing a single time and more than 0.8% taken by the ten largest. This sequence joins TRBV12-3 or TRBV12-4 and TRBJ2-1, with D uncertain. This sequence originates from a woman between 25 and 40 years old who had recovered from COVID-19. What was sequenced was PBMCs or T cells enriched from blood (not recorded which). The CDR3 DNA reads TGTGCCAGCCGCGAGTCCGTCTCCTATGAGCAGTTCTTC. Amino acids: CASRESVSYEQFF.